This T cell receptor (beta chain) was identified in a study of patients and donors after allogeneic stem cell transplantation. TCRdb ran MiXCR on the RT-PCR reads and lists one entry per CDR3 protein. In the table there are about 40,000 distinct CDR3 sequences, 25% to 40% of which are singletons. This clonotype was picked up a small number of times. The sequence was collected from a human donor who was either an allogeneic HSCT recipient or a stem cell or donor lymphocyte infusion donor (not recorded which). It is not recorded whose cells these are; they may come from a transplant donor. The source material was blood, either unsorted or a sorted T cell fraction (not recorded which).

The CDR3, as DNA: TGCGCCAGCAGGGGCAGCTCAACTAATGAAAAACTGTTTTTT. Translation: CASRGSSTNEKLFF. This chain joins TRBV5-1 and TRBJ1-4, with D uncertain. The V and J ends lost 5 bases and 0 bases respectively, with 8 bases between them. The CDR3 covers 14 residues. Germline assignment: CDR1 SGHRS and CDR2 YFSETQ.